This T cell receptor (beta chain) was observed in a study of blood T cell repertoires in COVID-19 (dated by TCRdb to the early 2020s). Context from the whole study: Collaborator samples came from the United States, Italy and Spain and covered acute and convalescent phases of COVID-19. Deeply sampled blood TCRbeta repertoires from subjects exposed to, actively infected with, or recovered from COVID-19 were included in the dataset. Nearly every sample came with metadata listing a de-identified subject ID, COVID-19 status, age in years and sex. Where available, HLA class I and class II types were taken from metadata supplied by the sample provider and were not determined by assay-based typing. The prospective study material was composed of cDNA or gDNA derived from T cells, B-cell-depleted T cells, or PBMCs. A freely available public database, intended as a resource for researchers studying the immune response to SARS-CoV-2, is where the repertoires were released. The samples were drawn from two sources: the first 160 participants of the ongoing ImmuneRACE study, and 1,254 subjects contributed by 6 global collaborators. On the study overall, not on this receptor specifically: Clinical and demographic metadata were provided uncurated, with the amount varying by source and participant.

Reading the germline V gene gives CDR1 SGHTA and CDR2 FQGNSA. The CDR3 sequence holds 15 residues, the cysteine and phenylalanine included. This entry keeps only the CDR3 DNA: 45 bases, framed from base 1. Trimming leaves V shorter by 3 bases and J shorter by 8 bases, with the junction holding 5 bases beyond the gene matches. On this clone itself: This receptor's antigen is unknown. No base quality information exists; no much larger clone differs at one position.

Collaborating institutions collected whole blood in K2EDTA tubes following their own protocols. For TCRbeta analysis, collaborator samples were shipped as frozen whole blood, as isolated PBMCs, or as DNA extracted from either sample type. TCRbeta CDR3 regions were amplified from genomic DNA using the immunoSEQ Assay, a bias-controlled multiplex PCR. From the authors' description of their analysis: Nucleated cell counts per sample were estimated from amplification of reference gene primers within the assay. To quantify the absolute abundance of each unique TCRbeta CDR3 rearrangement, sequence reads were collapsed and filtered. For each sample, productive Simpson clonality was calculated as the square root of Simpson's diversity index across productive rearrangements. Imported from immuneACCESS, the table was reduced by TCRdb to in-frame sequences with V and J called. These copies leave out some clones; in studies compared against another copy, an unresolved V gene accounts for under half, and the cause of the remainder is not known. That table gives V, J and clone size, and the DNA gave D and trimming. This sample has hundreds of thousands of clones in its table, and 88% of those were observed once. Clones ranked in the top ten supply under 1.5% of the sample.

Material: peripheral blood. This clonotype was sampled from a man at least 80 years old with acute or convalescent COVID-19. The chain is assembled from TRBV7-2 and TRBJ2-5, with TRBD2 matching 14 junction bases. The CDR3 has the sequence CASSFRLAGGPTQYF. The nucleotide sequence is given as TGTGCCAGCAGCTTTAGACTAGCGGGGGGGCCAACCCAGTACTTC.